What follows are 11 T cell receptor beta chains derived from one specimen sequenced in a study of Ad26.COV2.S vaccination and SARS-CoV-2 variants. Treatment: around 19 received Ad26.COV2.S at low or high dose, single or two shots; about 5 received placebo; per-sample allocation not given. It was on day 63 after the first vaccine or placebo injection that samples were taken. Produced via immunoSEQ multiplex PCR; TCRdb's table is partial and in-frame only. This table holds roughly 510,000 clones, 87% found once. The sequences come from peripheral blood, collected in a trial of Ad26.COV2.S vaccine versus placebo. Every receptor here comes from a person between 18 and 65 years old who received the Ad26.COV2.S COVID-19 vaccine or a placebo.

This rearrangement joins TRBV5-1 to TRBJ1-1; D possibly corresponds to TRBD1 (5 bases). Germline assignment: CDR1 SGHRS and CDR2 YFSETQ. V dropped 0 bases and J dropped 2 bases, with 17 bases sitting between them. There are 17 residues in the CDR3. The DNA for the CDR3 is TGCGCCAGCAGCTTGGGGCTTGGGGGACCGGGAAACACTGAAGCTTTCTTT. This codes for CASSLGLGGPGNTEAFF.

The V call is TRBV2, the J call TRBJ2-2, with TRBD1 matching over 8 bases. This CDR3 spans 14 amino acids. The germline CDR1 and CDR2 sequences are SNHLY and FYNNEI. Trimming at V came to 6 bases and at J to 6 bases, leaving 6 bases not matched to a gene. This chain's CDR3 is CASSEDRAPGELFF. CDR3 DNA: TGTGCCAGCAGCGAGGACAGGGCCCCCGGGGAGCTGTTTTTT. The variable domain in full, with the rest retrieved from reference TRBV2 and TRBJ2-2, is EPEVTQTPSHQVTQMGQEVILRCVPISNHLYFYWYRQILGQKVEFLVSFYNNEISEKSEIFDDQFSVERPDGSNFTLKIRSTKLEDSAMYFCASSEDRAPGELFFGEGSRLTVL.

The rearrangement uses TRBV5-1 and TRBJ2-1; possibly TRBD1 or TRBD2 for D (6 bases each). The germline V gene has CDR1 SGHRS and CDR2 YFSETQ. The V end lost 1 base, the J end lost 4 bases, and 12 bases lay between the germline ends. The CDR3 is 15 residues long. CDR3 protein: CASSLKGGLYNEQFF. Here the CDR3 DNA reads TGCGCCAGCAGCTTGAAGGGGGGCTTATACAATGAGCAGTTCTTC.

This chain uses TRBV7-2 with TRBJ1-6, with 8 bases fitting TRBD1. CDR1 and CDR2 (germline): SGHTA, FQGNSA. The CDR3 sequence is 15 residues long. V dropped 5 bases and J dropped 7; count of bases not matched to a gene: 7. CDR3 region: CASSLSRTGNSPLHF. DNA for the CDR3: TGTGCCAGCAGCCTGTCCCGGACAGGGAATTCACCCCTCCACTTT.

The CDR3 protein is CASSPTFSNQPQHF. The DNA of the CDR3 is TGTGCCAGCAGCCCGACTTTTAGCAATCAGCCCCAGCATTTT. V gene TRBV7-2 combines with J gene TRBJ1-5; no definite D call. V lost 5 bases and J 0 bases, leaving 8 bases between the germline ends. The CDR3 has 14 amino acids. In germline, CDR1 is SGHTA, CDR2 FQGNSA.

V is TRBV2 and J is TRBJ2-7; D gene ambiguous. V gave up 4 bases and J gave up 7 bases, with 14 bases separating them. The germline gives CDR1 SNHLY, CDR2 FYNNEI. The CDR3 sequence is 13 residues long. This CDR3 reads CASSVNLGREQYF. The CDR3 nucleotides are TGTGCCAGCAGTGTGAATCTGGGTCGGGAGCAGTACTTC.

The CDR3 DNA follows: TGTGCCAGCAGTTTTCGGGAATATGGCTACACCTTC. Translating gives CASSFREYGYTF. The J gene is TRBJ1-2, the V gene TRBV28; D remains ambiguous. Germline V CDR1 and CDR2: MDHEN, SYDVKM. V lost 3 bases and J lost 5, with 7 bases in between. The CDR3 consists of 12 residues.

This chain uses TRBV4-2 with TRBJ2-7; 7 bases agree with TRBD1. Trimming at V came to 4 bases and at J to 6 bases, leaving 12 bases not matched to a gene. The CDR3 spans 15 residues. CDR1 and CDR2 (germline): LGHNA, YNFKEQ. This CDR3 reads CASSRGTARDLEQYF. DNA of the CDR3: TGTGCCAGCAGCCGAGGGACAGCCCGCGATCTCGAGCAGTACTTC.

The chain joins TRBV5-1 to TRBJ2-7; maybe TRBD2 (6 bases). Germline V gives CDR1 SGHRS, CDR2 YFSETQ. V lost 1 base to trimming and J lost 4 bases, with 15 bases between them. The length of the CDR3 is 15 residues. Here the CDR3 reads CASSLSAGRPYEQYF. The CDR3 nucleotides are TGCGCCAGCAGCTTGTCGGCGGGACGGCCTTACGAGCAGTACTTC.

The J gene is TRBJ2-3, the V gene TRBV15, with D unclear. CDR1 is LNHNV, CDR2 YYDKDF, per germline (reference sequence). V was cut by 7 bases and J by 0 bases, with 17 bases left in between. The CDR3 totals 16 residues. CDR3 in amino acids: CATKEDGYTSTDTQYF. The CDR3 DNA follows: TGTGCCACCAAAGAGGATGGATATACTAGCACAGATACGCAGTATTTT.

This clone is a singleton in its sample. The chain is built from TRBV5-6 and TRBJ2-5; 13 nucleotides match TRBD2. The CDR3 has 16 residues. Trimming took 2 bases from V and 1 from J; bases not matched to a gene: 2. Germline CDR1 SGHDT, CDR2 YYEEEE. The CDR3 spells CASSFRLAGGQETQYF. The DNA of the CDR3 is TGTGCCAGCAGCTTTAGACTAGCGGGAGGCCAAGAGACCCAGTACTTC.